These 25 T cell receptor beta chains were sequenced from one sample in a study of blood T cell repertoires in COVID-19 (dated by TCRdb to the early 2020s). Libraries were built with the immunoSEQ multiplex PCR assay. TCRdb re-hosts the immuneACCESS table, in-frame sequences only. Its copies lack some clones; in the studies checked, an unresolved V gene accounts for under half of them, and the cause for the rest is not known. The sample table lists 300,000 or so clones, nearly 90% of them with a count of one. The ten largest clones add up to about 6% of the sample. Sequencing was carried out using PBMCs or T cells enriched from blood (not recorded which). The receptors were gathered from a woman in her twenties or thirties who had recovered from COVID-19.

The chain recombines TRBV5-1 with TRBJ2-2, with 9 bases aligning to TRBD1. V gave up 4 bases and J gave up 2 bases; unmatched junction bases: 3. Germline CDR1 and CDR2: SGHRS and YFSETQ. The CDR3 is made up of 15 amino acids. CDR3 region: CASSGTGSNTGELFF. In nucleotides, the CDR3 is TGCGCCAGCAGCGGGACAGGGTCTAACACCGGGGAGCTGTTTTTT.

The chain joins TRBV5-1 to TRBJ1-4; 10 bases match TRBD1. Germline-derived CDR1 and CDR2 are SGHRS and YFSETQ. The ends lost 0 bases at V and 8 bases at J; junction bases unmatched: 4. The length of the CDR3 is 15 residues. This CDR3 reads CASSLGDRGEEKLFF. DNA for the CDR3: TGCGCCAGCAGCTTGGGGGACAGGGGAGAGGAAAAACTGTTTTTT.

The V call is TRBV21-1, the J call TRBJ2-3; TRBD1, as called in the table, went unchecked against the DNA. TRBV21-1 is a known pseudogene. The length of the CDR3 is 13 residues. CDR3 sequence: CASRRNQGVTQYF. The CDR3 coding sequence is TGTGCCAGCCGCAGAAATCAAGGGGTTACGCAGTATTTT.

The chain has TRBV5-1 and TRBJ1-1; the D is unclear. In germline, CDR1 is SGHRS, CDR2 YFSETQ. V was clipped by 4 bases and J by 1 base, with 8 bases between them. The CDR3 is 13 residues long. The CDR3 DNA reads TGCGCCAGCAGCGACTCGGGGAACACTGAAGCTTTCTTT. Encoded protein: CASSDSGNTEAFF.

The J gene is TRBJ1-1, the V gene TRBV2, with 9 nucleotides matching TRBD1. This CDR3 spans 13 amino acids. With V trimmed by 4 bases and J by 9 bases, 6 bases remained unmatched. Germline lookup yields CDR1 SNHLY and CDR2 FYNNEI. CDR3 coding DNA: TGTGCCAGCAGTGCCCAGGACAGGGGCCAAGCTTTCTTT. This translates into CASSAQDRGQAFF.

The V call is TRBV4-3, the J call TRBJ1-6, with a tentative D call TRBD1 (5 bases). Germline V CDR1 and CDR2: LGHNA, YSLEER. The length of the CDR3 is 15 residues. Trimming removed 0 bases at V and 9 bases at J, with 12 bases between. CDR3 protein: CASSQDVFGGSPLHF. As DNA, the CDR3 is TGCGCCAGCAGCCAAGATGTTTTCGGGGGTTCACCCCTCCACTTT.

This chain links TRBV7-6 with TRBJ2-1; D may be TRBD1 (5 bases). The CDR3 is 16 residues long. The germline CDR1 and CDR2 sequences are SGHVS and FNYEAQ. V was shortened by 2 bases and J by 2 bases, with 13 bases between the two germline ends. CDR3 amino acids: CASSLPPPGPYNEQFF. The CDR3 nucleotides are TGTGCCAGCAGCTTACCCCCCCCAGGGCCCTACAATGAGCAGTTCTTC.

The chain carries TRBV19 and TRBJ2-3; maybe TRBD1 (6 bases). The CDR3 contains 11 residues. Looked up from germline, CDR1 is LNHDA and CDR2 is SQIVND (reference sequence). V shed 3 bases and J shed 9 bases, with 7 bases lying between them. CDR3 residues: CASSMGHTQYF. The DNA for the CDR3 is TGTGCCAGTAGTATGGGACACACGCAGTATTTT.

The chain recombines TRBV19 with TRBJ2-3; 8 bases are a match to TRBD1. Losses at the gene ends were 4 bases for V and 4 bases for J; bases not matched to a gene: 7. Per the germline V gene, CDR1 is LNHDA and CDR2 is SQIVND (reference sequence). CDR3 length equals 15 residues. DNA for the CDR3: TGTGCCAGTAGTACCTTGGACAGGGCGGCAGATACGCAGTATTTT. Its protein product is CASSTLDRAADTQYF.

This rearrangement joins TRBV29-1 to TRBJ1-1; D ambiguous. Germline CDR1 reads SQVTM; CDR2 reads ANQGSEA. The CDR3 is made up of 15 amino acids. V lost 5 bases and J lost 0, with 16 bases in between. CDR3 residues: CSVTTNPGMNTEAFF. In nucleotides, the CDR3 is TGCAGCGTTACGACGAACCCCGGGATGAACACTGAAGCTTTCTTT.

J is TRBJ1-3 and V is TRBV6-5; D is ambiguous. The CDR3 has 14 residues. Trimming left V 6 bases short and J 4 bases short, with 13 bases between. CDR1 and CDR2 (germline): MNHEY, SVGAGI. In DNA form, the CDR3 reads TGTGCCAGCAGCTACGACACGGGGGGAAACACCATATATTTT. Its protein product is CASSYDTGGNTIYF.

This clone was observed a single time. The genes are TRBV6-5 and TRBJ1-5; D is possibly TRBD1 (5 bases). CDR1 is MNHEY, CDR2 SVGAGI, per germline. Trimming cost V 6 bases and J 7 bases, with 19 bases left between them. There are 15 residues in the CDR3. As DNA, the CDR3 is TGTGCCAGCAGACCGGCGGGGCCTCAACGCCAGCCCCAGCATTTT. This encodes CASRPAGPQRQPQHF.

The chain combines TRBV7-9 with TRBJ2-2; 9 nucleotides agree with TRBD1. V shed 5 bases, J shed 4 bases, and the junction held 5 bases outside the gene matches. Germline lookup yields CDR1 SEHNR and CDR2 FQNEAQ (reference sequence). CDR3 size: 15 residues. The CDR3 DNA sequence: TGTGCCAGCAGCCCACAGGGGGCAGGCACCGGGGAGCTGTTTTTT. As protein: CASSPQGAGTGELFF.

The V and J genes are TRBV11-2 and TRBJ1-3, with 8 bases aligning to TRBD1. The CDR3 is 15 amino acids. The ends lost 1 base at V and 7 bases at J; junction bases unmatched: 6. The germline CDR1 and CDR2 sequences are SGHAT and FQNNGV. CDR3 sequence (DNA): TGTGCCAGCAGCTTAGTGGCGACAGGGGCCAACACCATATATTTT. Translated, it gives CASSLVATGANTIYF.

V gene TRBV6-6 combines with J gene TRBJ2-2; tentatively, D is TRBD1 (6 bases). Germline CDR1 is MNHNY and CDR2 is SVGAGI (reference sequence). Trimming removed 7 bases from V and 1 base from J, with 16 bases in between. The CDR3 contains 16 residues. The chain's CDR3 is CASKSLGTLNTGELFF. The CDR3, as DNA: TGTGCCAGCAAGAGTCTCGGGACATTGAACACCGGGGAGCTGTTTTTT.

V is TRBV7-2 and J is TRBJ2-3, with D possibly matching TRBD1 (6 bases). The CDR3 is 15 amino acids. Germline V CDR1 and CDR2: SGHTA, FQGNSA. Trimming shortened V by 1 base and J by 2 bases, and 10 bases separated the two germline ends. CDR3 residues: CASSLVDRFTDTQYF. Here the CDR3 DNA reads TGTGCCAGCAGCTTAGTGGACAGATTCACAGATACGCAGTATTTT.

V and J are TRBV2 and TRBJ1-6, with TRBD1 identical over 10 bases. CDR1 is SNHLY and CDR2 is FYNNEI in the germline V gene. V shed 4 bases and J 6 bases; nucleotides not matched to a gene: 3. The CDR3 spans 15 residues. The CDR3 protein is CASSGQGAGNSPLHF. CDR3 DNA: TGTGCCAGCAGTGGACAGGGGGCTGGTAATTCACCCCTCCACTTT.

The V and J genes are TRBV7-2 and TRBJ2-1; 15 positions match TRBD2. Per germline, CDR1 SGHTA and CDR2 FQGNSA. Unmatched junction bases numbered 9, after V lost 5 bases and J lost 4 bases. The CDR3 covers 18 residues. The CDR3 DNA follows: TGTGCCAGCAGCCTGCGGACTAGCGGGGGGGTAGGTTACAATGAGCAGTTCTTC. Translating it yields CASSLRTSGGVGYNEQFF.

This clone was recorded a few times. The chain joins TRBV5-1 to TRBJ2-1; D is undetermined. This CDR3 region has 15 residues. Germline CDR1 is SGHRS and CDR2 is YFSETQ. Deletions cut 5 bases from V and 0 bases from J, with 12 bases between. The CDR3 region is CASSSNLASYNEQFF. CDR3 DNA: TGCGCCAGCAGTTCTAACCTTGCCTCCTACAATGAGCAGTTCTTC.

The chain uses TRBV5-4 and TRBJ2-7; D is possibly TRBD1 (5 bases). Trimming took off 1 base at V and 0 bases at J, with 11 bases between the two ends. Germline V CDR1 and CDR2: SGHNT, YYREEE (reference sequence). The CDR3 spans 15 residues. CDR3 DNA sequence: TGTGCCAGCAGCTTGCCGACAGAATTCTCCTACGAGCAGTACTTC. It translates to CASSLPTEFSYEQYF.

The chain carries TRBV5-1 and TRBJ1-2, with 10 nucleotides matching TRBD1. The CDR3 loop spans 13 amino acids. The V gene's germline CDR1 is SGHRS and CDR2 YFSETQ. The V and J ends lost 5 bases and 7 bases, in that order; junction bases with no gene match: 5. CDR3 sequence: CASSSTGGGGYTF. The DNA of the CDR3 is TGCGCCAGCAGTTCGACAGGGGGCGGTGGCTACACCTTC.

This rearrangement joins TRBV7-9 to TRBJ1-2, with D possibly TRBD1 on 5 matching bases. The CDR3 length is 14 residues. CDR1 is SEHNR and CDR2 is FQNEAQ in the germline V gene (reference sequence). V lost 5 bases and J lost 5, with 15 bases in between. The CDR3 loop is CASSTGPRGYGYTF. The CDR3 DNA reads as TGTGCCAGCAGCACCGGCCCAAGGGGATATGGCTACACCTTC.

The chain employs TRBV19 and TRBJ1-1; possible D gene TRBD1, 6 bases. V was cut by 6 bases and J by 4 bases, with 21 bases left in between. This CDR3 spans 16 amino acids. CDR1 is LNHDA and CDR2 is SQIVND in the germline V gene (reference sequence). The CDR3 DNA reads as TGTGCCAGTAGCCGGGTGCTACAGGGACAAGGCACTGAAGCTTTCTTT. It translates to CASSRVLQGQGTEAFF.

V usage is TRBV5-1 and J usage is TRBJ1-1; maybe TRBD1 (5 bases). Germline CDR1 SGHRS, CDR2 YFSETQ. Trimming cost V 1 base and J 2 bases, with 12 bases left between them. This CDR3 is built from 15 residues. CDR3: CASSLTGPTNTEAFF. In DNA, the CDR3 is TGCGCCAGCAGCTTGACAGGACCGACTAACACTGAAGCTTTCTTT.

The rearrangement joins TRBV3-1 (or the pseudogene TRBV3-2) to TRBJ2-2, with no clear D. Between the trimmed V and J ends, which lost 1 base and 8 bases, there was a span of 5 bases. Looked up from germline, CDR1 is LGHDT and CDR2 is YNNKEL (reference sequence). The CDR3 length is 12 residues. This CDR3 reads CASSQVAGELFF. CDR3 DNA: TGTGCCAGCAGCCAAGTTGCGGGGGAGCTGTTTTTT.